The 23 T cell receptor beta chains below all came from one sample that was sequenced in a study of T cells in Graves' hyperthyroidism and ophthalmopathy. Amplified TCR beta CDR3 regions derived from RNA transcripts. During a first-round RT-PCR of the TCR CDR3, the HTBI primer set was used. MiXCR, run by TCRdb on the multiplex PCR reads, gives a single entry per CDR3 protein. The sample lists over 400,000 distinct CDR3 sequences, 14% to 15% occurring once. Sequenced material: blood. All receptors come from a man aged 18 to 30 with Graves' ophthalmopathy.

This clonotype came up many times. J is TRBJ2-5 and V is TRBV5-1; D is ambiguous. Germline values: CDR1 SGHRS, CDR2 YFSETQ. CDR3 length equals 14 residues. Trimming removed 6 bases at V and 5 bases at J, with 17 bases between. The CDR3 loop is CASTPGLVRETQYF. CDR3 DNA: TGCGCCAGCACCCCCGGCTTAGTGCGGGAGACCCAGTACTTC. The variable domain in full, with the rest retrieved from reference TRBV5-1 and TRBJ2-5, is KAGVTQTPRYLIKTRGQQVTLSCSPISGHRSVSWYQQTPGQGLQFLFEYFSETQRNKGNFPGRFSGRQFSNSRSEMNVSTLELGDSALYLCASTPGLVRETQYFGPGTRLLVL.

Ten or more counts support this clonotype. The V call is TRBV18, the J call TRBJ1-2; D not certain. The V gene lost 2 bases and the J gene lost 6 bases, with 13 bases spanning the gap. Germline V lookup: CDR1 KGHSH, CDR2 LQKENI. This CDR3 is built from 14 residues. The CDR3 loop is CASSPSFPGNGYTF. CDR3 coding DNA: TGTGCCAGCTCACCAAGCTTCCCTGGGAATGGCTACACCTTC.

This clonotype was recorded many times. The chain links TRBV5-1 to TRBJ1-1, with TRBD1 as a possible D gene (6 bases). Germline CDR1 is SGHRS and CDR2 is YFSETQ. Trimming took 5 bases from V and 11 from J, leaving 22 bases between them. This CDR3 region has 14 residues. The CDR3 sequence is CASRTGHSPIGAFF. CDR3 nucleotides: TGCGCCAGCAGAACGGGACACTCCCCCATCGGTGCTTTCTTT. The variable domain in full, completed from reference TRBV5-1 and TRBJ1-1, reads KAGVTQTPRYLIKTRGQQVTLSCSPISGHRSVSWYQQTPGQGLQFLFEYFSETQRNKGNFPGRFSGRQFSNSRSEMNVSTLELGDSALYLCASRTGHSPIGAFFGQGTRLTVV.

This clonotype has ten or more counts. The rearrangement joins TRBV6-1 to TRBJ2-6, with D perhaps matching TRBD1 (5 bases). The V end lost 2 bases, the J end lost 3 bases, and 8 bases lay between the germline ends. The germline CDR1 and CDR2 sequences are MNHNS and SASEGT. This CDR3 comprises 15 residues. The CDR3 protein is CASSERGGGANVLTF. The CDR3 DNA reads TGTGCCAGCAGTGAAAGGGGTGGTGGGGCCAACGTCCTGACTTTC.

V gene TRBV29-1 combines with J gene TRBJ1-2; TRBD1 agrees at 8 bases. CDR1 is SQVTM and CDR2 is ANQGSEA in the germline V gene. Losses at the gene ends were 4 bases for V and 1 base for J; bases not matched to a gene: 5. The CDR3 length is 14 residues. DNA for the CDR3: TGCAGCGTTGCCTGGGGACAGGATAACTATGGCTACACCTTC. This gives the protein CSVAWGQDNYGYTF. The whole variable domain, filled in from reference TRBV29-1 and TRBJ1-2, reads SAVISQKPSRDICQRGTSLTIQCQVDSQVTMMFWYRQQPGQSLTLIATANQGSEATYESGFVIDKFPISRPNLTFSTLTVSNMSPEDSSIYLCSVAWGQDNYGYTFGSGTRLTVV.

Many counts were recorded for this clonotype. The chain is built from TRBV11-3 and TRBJ1-1, with a possible D match to TRBD1 (5 bases). V was shortened by 2 bases and J by 1 base, with 11 bases between the two germline ends. Germline-derived CDR1 and CDR2 are SGHNT and YENEEA. The CDR3 spans 15 residues. CDR3 DNA: TGTGCCAGCAGCTTACAGGGTGAGGCGAACACTGAAGCTTTCTTT. The encoded protein is CASSLQGEANTEAFF.

The sample holds many counts of this clonotype. V is TRBV4-1 and J is TRBJ1-1; D is uncertain. V lost 3 bases to trimming and J lost 6 bases, with 8 bases between them. Germline CDR1 reads MGHRA; CDR2 reads YSYEKL. This CDR3 is 12 amino acids long. The chain's CDR3 is CASSHSSAEAFF. CDR3 DNA sequence: TGCGCCAGCAGCCACAGTTCGGCTGAAGCTTTCTTT.

Turning to this clonotype: The junction departs from the called germline gene at one end, perhaps through a read error. The chain employs TRBV20-1 and TRBJ2-4, with D hard to call. Germline CDR1 and CDR2: DFQATT and SNEGSKA (reference sequence). The CDR3 has 13 amino acids. This CDR3 is CSAAAGFKNIQYF. The DNA for the CDR3 is TGCAGTGCTGCTGCTGGGTTCAAAAACATCCAGTACTTC.

This clonotype was found many times. The V and J genes are TRBV11-2 and TRBJ1-4; TRBD1 agrees at 8 bases. Germline V gives CDR1 SGHAT, CDR2 FQNNGV. CDR3 length: 14 residues. J lost 6 bases, V lost 3 bases, and 3 bases had no gene match. The CDR3 sequence is CASSLTGADEKLFF. CDR3 nucleotides: TGTGCCAGCAGCTTGACAGGGGCGGATGAAAAACTGTTTTTT.

This clonotype came up a few times. V and J are TRBV5-1 and TRBJ1-4; TRBD1 agrees at 8 bases. Trimming cost V 3 bases and J 8 bases; bases outside gene matches: 6. CDR1 and CDR2 from the germline V gene are SGHRS and YFSETQ. The CDR3 covers 14 residues. The CDR3 loop is CASSSWTGNEKLFF. CDR3 sequence (DNA): TGCGCCAGCAGCTCCTGGACAGGGAACGAAAAACTGTTTTTT.

V gene TRBV6-5 combines with J gene TRBJ2-3; 14 nucleotides agree with TRBD2. Germline loops: CDR1 MNHEY, CDR2 SVGAGI. The CDR3 has 14 residues. Trimming cost V 7 bases and J 11 bases; bases outside gene matches: 8. The CDR3 loop is CASIIGLAGGGQYF. The CDR3 DNA reads TGTGCCAGCATTATCGGACTAGCGGGAGGAGGGCAGTATTTT.

In this sample, this clonotype turned up many times. V is TRBV18 and J is TRBJ2-3; possibly TRBD1 or TRBD2 for D (5 bases each). Germline assignment: CDR1 KGHSH and CDR2 LQKENI. V was cut by 5 bases and J by 1 base, with 16 bases left in between. The CDR3 spans 16 residues. The CDR3 DNA is TGTGCCAGCTCAGACGACCGGGACCGCGGCACAGATACGCAGTATTTT. Its protein is CASSDDRDRGTDTQYF.

This clonotype appeared many times. The chain recombines TRBV12-3 or TRBV12-4 with TRBJ2-7; 7 bases are a match to TRBD1. With 5 bases clipped from V and 9 bases from J, the junction kept 16 bases outside the gene matches. CDR3 length equals 15 residues. CDR3 bases: TGTGCCAGCAGTGGGGGACAGAAGGGATCCTATAGGCAGTACTTC. This encodes CASSGGQKGSYRQYF.

This clonotype has a count of ten or more. This CDR3 reads CSAGSQPQHF. The CDR3 nucleotides are TGCAGTGCAGGAAGTCAGCCCCAGCATTTT. The chain couples TRBV20-1 to TRBJ1-5, with D hard to call. The CDR3 is 10 amino acids. Per the germline V gene, CDR1 is DFQATT and CDR2 is SNEGSKA (reference sequence). V was trimmed by 6 bases and J by 6 bases, leaving 6 bases between them.

DNA of the CDR3: TGTGCCAGTAGTATAAGTTCCGCCTCCCAAGAGACCCAGTACTTC. Its translation: CASSISSASQETQYF. The chain combines TRBV19 with TRBJ2-5; no definite D call. Looked up from germline, CDR1 is LNHDA and CDR2 is SQIVND (reference sequence). The CDR3 totals 15 residues. The ends were cut back, 2 bases at V and 1 base at J, with 11 bases in the middle.

This clonotype was found many times. The chain joins TRBV20-1 to TRBJ2-3, with 9 bases aligning to TRBD1. The CDR3 sequence is 14 residues long. The germline V gene encodes CDR1 DFQATT and CDR2 SNEGSKA (reference sequence). V lost 6 bases and J lost 2; bases outside the gene matches: 6. CDR3 residues: CSAGGDRVTDTQYF. CDR3 sequence (DNA): TGCAGTGCGGGAGGGGACAGGGTCACAGATACGCAGTATTTT.

This clonotype was counted a few times. The chain has TRBV30 and TRBJ1-1, with TRBD1 matching 9 bases. V was pared by 3 bases and J by 4 bases, with 6 bases of the junction left unmatched. The CDR3 loop spans 14 amino acids. The germline V gene encodes CDR1 GTSNPN and CDR2 SVGIG (reference sequence). CDR3 nucleotides: TGTGCCTGGAGAGGGGCGGGACAGGGCACTGAAGCTTTCTTT. It specifies CAWRGAGQGTEAFF.

This clonotype was recorded many times. The chain links TRBV2 to TRBJ1-5, with D unresolved. CDR1 and CDR2 (germline): SNHLY, FYNNEI. Trimming left V 6 bases short and J 1 base short, with 16 bases between. The CDR3 is 16 amino acids. The CDR3 here is CASRDPVWGSNQPQHF. The CDR3 DNA reads as TGTGCCAGCAGGGACCCGGTGTGGGGAAGCAATCAGCCCCAGCATTTT.

This clonotype came up many times. The V call is TRBV7-8, the J call TRBJ1-1; TRBD1 matches at 7 bases. Germline V gene sequence: CDR1 SGHVS, CDR2 FQNEAQ. Trimming cost V 5 bases and J 7 bases; bases outside gene matches: 10. The CDR3 length is 14 residues. The CDR3 region has the DNA TGTGCCAGCAGCGATCGGGACAGAGCGAGTGAAGCTTTCTTT. Its translation: CASSDRDRASEAFF. The full variable domain, its missing parts supplied by reference TRBV7-8 and TRBJ1-1, is GAGVSQSPRYKVAKRGQDVALRCDPISGHVSLFWYQQALGQGPEFLTYFQNEAQLDKSGLPSDRFFAERPEGSVSTLKIQRTQQEDSAVYLCASSDRDRASEAFFGQGTRLTVV.

This clonotype was recorded many times. The chain uses TRBV12-3 or TRBV12-4 and TRBJ1-5, with D unresolved. V was trimmed by 2 bases and J by 7 bases, leaving 12 bases between them. This CDR3 spans 14 amino acids. CDR3 residues: CASSLWGKDQPQHF. The DNA for the CDR3 is TGTGCCAGCAGTTTATGGGGAAAGGACCAGCCCCAGCATTTT.

CDR3 in amino acids: CSARGHPQGEWVTNEKLFF. CDR3 coding DNA: TGCAGTGCTAGAGGCCATCCCCAGGGGGAGTGGGTAACTAATGAAAAACTGTTTTTT. The chain has TRBV20-1 and TRBJ1-4, with 7 nucleotides matching TRBD1. The V gene's germline CDR1 is DFQATT and CDR2 SNEGSKA (reference sequence). CDR3 size: 19 residues. Losses at the gene ends were 1 base for V and 1 base for J; bases not matched to a gene: 15.

A few counts support this clonotype. This sequence joins TRBV13 and TRBJ2-3; 16 bases match TRBD2. CDR1 and CDR2 (germline): PRHDT, FYEKMQ (reference sequence). V shed 0 bases, J shed 4 bases, and the junction held 16 bases outside the gene matches. The CDR3 length is 22 residues. CDR3 DNA: TGTGCCAGCAGCTTAGGGGGGACTAGCGGGGGGGCCGATCCATCGGATTCAGATACGCAGTATTTT. Translating gives CASSLGGTSGGADPSDSDTQYF.

This clonotype was observed many times. The chain is built from TRBV29-1 and TRBJ2-5; the D gene is possibly TRBD1 (6 bases). V was shortened by 7 bases and J by 1 base, with 10 bases between the two germline ends. The CDR3 runs to 12 residues. Germline CDR1 SQVTM, CDR2 ANQGSEA. This CDR3 is CSAGETQETQYF. In nucleotides, the CDR3 is TGCAGCGCAGGGGAGACCCAAGAGACCCAGTACTTC.